Listed below are T cell receptor beta chains from one sample, sequenced in a study of cytomegalovirus exposure and HLA in healthy donors. Repertoires were generated with immunoSEQ multiplex PCR, while TCRdb's copy carries only in-frame clones and drops some. The sample carries 120,000 to 150,000 clones, 87% recorded once. The source material was PBMCs. The receptors shown here come from a man aged 18 to 29 in good health and CMV-seropositive. CDR3s include the opening cysteine and the closing phenylalanine or tryptophan. D genes are given only for firm matches. Not all rows give a size; the values are once, few, many and, for expanded clones, a class.

D gene: .; V gene: TRBV19; clone size: .; J gene: TRBJ1-5; CDR3 DNA: TGTGCCAGTAGTAGAGGGGGGGGTCGGAGCAATCAGCCCCAGCATTTT; CDR3 protein: CASSRGGGRSNQPQHF
D gene: .; V gene: TRBV27; clone size: .; J gene: TRBJ2-1; CDR3 DNA: TGTGCCAGCAGTTGGACAGACAATGAGCAGTTCTTC; CDR3 protein: CASSWTDNEQFF
D gene: .; V gene: TRBV11-2; clone size: .; J gene: TRBJ2-5; CDR3 DNA: TGTGCCAGCAGCTCCCAGGGCGGATACAAACAGACCCAGTACTTC; CDR3 protein: CASSSQGGYKQTQYF
D gene: .; V gene: TRBV7-9; clone size: .; J gene: TRBJ1-3; CDR3 DNA: TGTGCCAGCAGCTTAGGAGAAGACTCTGGAAACACCATATATTTT; CDR3 protein: CASSLGEDSGNTIYF
D gene: TRBD1; V gene: TRBV28; clone size: .; J gene: TRBJ1-5; CDR3 DNA: TGTGCCAGCAGCCGCTACGGACAGGGAGAAGGTCAGCCCCAGCATTTT; CDR3 protein: CASSRYGQGEGQPQHF
D gene: .; V gene: TRBV6-1; clone size: .; J gene: TRBJ1-5; CDR3 DNA: TGTGCCAGCACCGGGGGGGTTACTTCTCAGCCCCAGCATTTT; CDR3 protein: CASTGGVTSQPQHF
D gene: .; V gene: TRBV4-1; clone size: .; J gene: TRBJ2-7; CDR3 DNA: TGCGCCAGCAGCCAACTCTTTGAGAGCTCCTACGAGCAGTACTTC; CDR3 protein: CASSQLFESSYEQYF
D gene: TRBD2; V gene: TRBV5-6; clone size: .; J gene: TRBJ2-3; CDR3 DNA: TGTGCCAGCAGCTTTGGAGCGGGGACAGATACGCAGTATTTT; CDR3 protein: CASSFGAGTDTQYF
D gene: .; V gene: TRBV2; clone size: .; J gene: TRBJ1-2; CDR3 DNA: TGTGCCAGCAGTGTGGGGCCTCCCCCCGGCTACACCTTC; CDR3 protein: CASSVGPPPGYTF
D gene: .; V gene: TRBV28; clone size: .; J gene: TRBJ1-1; CDR3 DNA: TGTGCCAGCAACCTCAACAGGGCGACTGAAGCTTTCTTT; CDR3 protein: CASNLNRATEAFF
D gene: .; V gene: TRBV7-2; clone size: .; J gene: TRBJ2-7; CDR3 DNA: TGTGCCAGCAGCTTAAACGGCCGCGGTTCAAGGGGCGAGCAGTACTTC; CDR3 protein: CASSLNGRGSRGEQYF
D gene: .; V gene: TRBV30; clone size: .; J gene: TRBJ2-7; CDR3 DNA: TGTGCCTGGAGTGTAGGGGGTACCGGGGTCGAGCAGTACTTC; CDR3 protein: CAWSVGGTGVEQYF
D gene: .; V gene: TRBV5-1; clone size: .; J gene: TRBJ1-1; CDR3 DNA: TGCGCCAGCAGCTCACAGGGCATGAACACTGAAGCTTTCTTT; CDR3 protein: CASSSQGMNTEAFF
D gene: TRBD1; V gene: TRBV6-5; clone size: .; J gene: TRBJ2-3; CDR3 DNA: TGTGCCAGCAGGGGACAGGATTTAGATACGCAGTATTTT; CDR3 protein: CASRGQDLDTQYF
D gene: TRBD2; V gene: TRBV5-1; clone size: .; J gene: TRBJ2-3; CDR3 DNA: TGCGCCAGCAGCTTTAGCGGGGGCAGCACAGATACGCAGTATTTT; CDR3 protein: CASSFSGGSTDTQYF
D gene: .; V gene: TRBV2; clone size: few; J gene: TRBJ2-3; CDR3 DNA: TGTGCCAGCAGTGAAGATGCGGGACCCACAGATACGCAGTATTTT; CDR3 protein: CASSEDAGPTDTQYF
D gene: .; V gene: TRBV11-3; clone size: .; J gene: TRBJ1-1; CDR3 DNA: TGTGCCAGCAGTAGGAGGGCAAACACTGAAGCTTTCTTT; CDR3 protein: CASSRRANTEAFF
D gene: .; V gene: TRBV2; clone size: .; J gene: TRBJ1-2; CDR3 DNA: TGTGCCAGCAGAAGGACTACTAACTATGGCTACACCTTC; CDR3 protein: CASRRTTNYGYTF
D gene: .; V gene: TRBV6-5; clone size: .; J gene: TRBJ1-3; CDR3 DNA: TGTGCCAGCAGTTACGGCCTAGGGGGGGCCGGAAACACCATATATTTT; CDR3 protein: CASSYGLGGAGNTIYF
D gene: .; V gene: TRBV6-5; clone size: few; J gene: TRBJ1-2; CDR3 DNA: TGTGCCAGCAGTTACTCGTTAAGTGGCCATGGCTACACCTTC; CDR3 protein: CASSYSLSGHGYTF
D gene: TRBD2; V gene: TRBV5-6; clone size: .; J gene: TRBJ2-5; CDR3 DNA: TGTGCCAGCAGCTTGACTAGCGGGGTAGAGACCCAGTACTTC; CDR3 protein: CASSLTSGVETQYF
D gene: .; V gene: TRBV2; clone size: .; J gene: TRBJ2-1; CDR3 DNA: TGTGCCAGCAGCTATACAGGGTACAATGAGCAGTTCTTC; CDR3 protein: CASSYTGYNEQFF
D gene: TRBD1; V gene: TRBV5-6; clone size: .; J gene: TRBJ2-7; CDR3 DNA: TGTGCCAGCAGCCAGACAGGGGGCCAGTACGAGCAGTACTTC; CDR3 protein: CASSQTGGQYEQYF
D gene: .; V gene: TRBV4-1; clone size: .; J gene: TRBJ2-1; CDR3 DNA: TGCGCCAGCAGCCAAGGCGGGACCCCTCGTGAGCAGTTCTTC; CDR3 protein: CASSQGGTPREQFF
D gene: .; V gene: TRBV6-5; clone size: .; J gene: TRBJ2-1; CDR3 DNA: TGTGCCAGCAGTTCACGGACTGACAATGAGCAGTTCTTC; CDR3 protein: CASSSRTDNEQFF
D gene: TRBD1; V gene: TRBV25-1; clone size: .; J gene: TRBJ2-7; CDR3 DNA: TGTGCCAGCAGTGAATCTAAAGGGACAGCCGGATGGGAGCAGTACTTC; CDR3 protein: CASSESKGTAGWEQYF
D gene: TRBD1; V gene: TRBV30; clone size: .; J gene: TRBJ1-1; CDR3 DNA: TGTGCCTGTAGTGCAGGGGGCACTGAAGCTTTCTTT; CDR3 protein: CACSAGGTEAFF
D gene: TRBD1; V gene: TRBV10-1; clone size: .; J gene: TRBJ2-7; CDR3 DNA: TGCGCCAGCAGTGAGTCTGGGACAGACTACGAGCAGTACTTC; CDR3 protein: CASSESGTDYEQYF
D gene: .; V gene: TRBV18; clone size: .; J gene: TRBJ1-2; CDR3 DNA: TGTGCCAGCTCAGCGAGGGCTTTGGAAGGCTACACCTTC; CDR3 protein: CASSARALEGYTF
D gene: TRBD2; V gene: TRBV2; clone size: .; J gene: TRBJ2-5; CDR3 DNA: TGTGCCAGCAGGAGACTAGCGGGAGGAGGGGAGACCCAGTACTTC; CDR3 protein: CASRRLAGGGETQYF
D gene: .; V gene: TRBV28; clone size: .; J gene: TRBJ1-2; CDR3 DNA: TGTGCCAGCATACACAGGCTCTATGGCTACACCTTC; CDR3 protein: CASIHRLYGYTF
D gene: .; V gene: TRBV5-6; clone size: .; J gene: TRBJ1-5; CDR3 DNA: TGTGCCAGCAGCTTGCCAGGGGAACAGCCCCAGCATTTT; CDR3 protein: CASSLPGEQPQHF
D gene: TRBD1; V gene: TRBV2; clone size: .; J gene: TRBJ2-7; CDR3 DNA: TGTGCCAGCGCCCGGGACAGGGTTACCTACGAGCAGTACTTC; CDR3 protein: CASARDRVTYEQYF
D gene: .; V gene: TRBV7-9; clone size: .; J gene: TRBJ2-5; CDR3 DNA: TGTGCCAGCAGCTTACCGAGTGGCAGGGAAGAGACCCAGTACTTC; CDR3 protein: CASSLPSGREETQYF
D gene: .; V gene: TRBV28; clone size: .; J gene: TRBJ1-2; CDR3 DNA: TGTGCCAGCGCTATGGGGGCTGCTAACTATGGCTACACCTTC; CDR3 protein: CASAMGAANYGYTF
D gene: .; V gene: TRBV10-3; clone size: .; J gene: TRBJ2-1; CDR3 DNA: TGTGCCATCAGTAACCCCCGAGGGCCTGATGACAATGAGCAGTTCTTC; CDR3 protein: CAISNPRGPDDNEQFF
D gene: .; V gene: TRBV6-5; clone size: .; J gene: TRBJ2-3; CDR3 DNA: TGTGCCAGCAGTTACTCGAACAGGAGAACAGATACGCAGTATTTT; CDR3 protein: CASSYSNRRTDTQYF
D gene: .; V gene: TRBV23-1; clone size: .; J gene: TRBJ1-1; CDR3 DNA: TGCGCCAGCCTAATTTGGCTTTCGAAGCGGGACCACACTGAAGCTTTCTTT; CDR3 protein: CASLIWLSKRDHTEAFF
D gene: .; V gene: TRBV20-1; clone size: once; J gene: TRBJ2-5; CDR3 DNA: TGCAGTGCTAAATCGGAGACCCAGTACTTC; CDR3 protein: CSAKSETQYF
D gene: .; V gene: TRBV4-1; clone size: .; J gene: TRBJ2-3; CDR3 DNA: TGCGCCAGCAGCCAGGAGGGGAGAGGAGATACGCAGTATTTT; CDR3 protein: CASSQEGRGDTQYF
D gene: .; V gene: TRBV30; clone size: .; J gene: TRBJ2-3; CDR3 DNA: TGTGCCTGGAGTATCACTCTGGATACGCAGTATTTT; CDR3 protein: CAWSITLDTQYF
D gene: TRBD1; V gene: TRBV11-2; clone size: .; J gene: TRBJ1-2; CDR3 DNA: TGTGCCAGCAGCTTTAAGGGACAGGGCGAGTATGGCTACACCTTC; CDR3 protein: CASSFKGQGEYGYTF
D gene: TRBD1; V gene: TRBV4-1; clone size: .; J gene: TRBJ1-5; CDR3 DNA: TGCGCCAGCAGCCAGGGGGACAGAGGAAGCAATCAGCCCCAGCATTTT; CDR3 protein: CASSQGDRGSNQPQHF
D gene: .; V gene: TRBV19; clone size: once; J gene: TRBJ1-4; CDR3 DNA: TGTGCCAGTAGCTGGGGCCGGGACTATAGGGAAAAACTGTTTTTT; CDR3 protein: CASSWGRDYREKLFF
D gene: .; V gene: TRBV19; clone size: .; J gene: TRBJ1-5; CDR3 DNA: TGTGCCAGTAGTCCCAGGACTGCCTATCAGCCCCAGCATTTT; CDR3 protein: CASSPRTAYQPQHF
D gene: .; V gene: TRBV7-9; clone size: .; J gene: TRBJ1-2; CDR3 DNA: TGTGCCAGCAGACTTTCTTACAACTATGGCTACACCTTC; CDR3 protein: CASRLSYNYGYTF